This T cell receptor beta chain was recorded in a study of blood T cell repertoires in COVID-19. In the study overall: T cells, B-cell-depleted T cells, or PBMCs supplied cDNA or gDNA.

Trimming shortened V by 6 bases and J by 3 bases, and 12 bases separated the two germline ends. Germline loops: CDR1 MGHDK, CDR2 SYGVNS. The CDR3 spans 13 residues. Original data processing: Nucleated cell counts were estimated from reference gene primer amplification. Method: immunoSEQ multiplex PCR; TCRdb's copy keeps in-frame clones and lacks some. V, J and clone size were drawn from that table, and D and trimming were deduced from the DNA. The table lists 260,000 or so clones, around 90% of them singletons, with 0.7% in the top ten. V and J are TRBV25-1 and TRBJ2-7, with a tentative D call TRBD2 (6 bases). Input material: peripheral blood. The TCR sequence derives from a human donor in a cohort sampled during active COVID-19. This CDR3 reads CASSPRGNYEQYF. The CDR3 nucleotides read TGTGCCAGCAGCCCCCGGGGGAACTACGAGCAGTACTTC.